A single T cell receptor (beta chain) is shown here with its context. The entry originates in a study of blood T cell repertoires in COVID-19. The CDR3 spans 13 residues. The germline CDR1 and CDR2 sequences are LNHDA and SQIVND (reference sequence). Germline trimming cut 4 bases from V and 2 bases from J; bases unmatched to any gene: 0. How the authors handled the data: By means of reference gene primer amplification, nucleated cell counts were estimated. The assay was immunoSEQ multiplex PCR, and TCRdb's table has in-frame clones only and misses some. That table gives V, J and clone size, and the DNA gave D and trimming. Here the sample spans 70,000 to 75,000 clones, approximately 81% being singletons.

This sequence was found in a woman of 80 years or more with active or convalescent COVID-19. The sequenced sample was peripheral blood. V usage is TRBV19 and J usage is TRBJ2-7, with 9 bases matching TRBD2. In DNA, the CDR3 is TGTGCCAGTAGTAGGACTAGCGCCTACGAGCAGTACTTC. It translates to CASSRTSAYEQYF.